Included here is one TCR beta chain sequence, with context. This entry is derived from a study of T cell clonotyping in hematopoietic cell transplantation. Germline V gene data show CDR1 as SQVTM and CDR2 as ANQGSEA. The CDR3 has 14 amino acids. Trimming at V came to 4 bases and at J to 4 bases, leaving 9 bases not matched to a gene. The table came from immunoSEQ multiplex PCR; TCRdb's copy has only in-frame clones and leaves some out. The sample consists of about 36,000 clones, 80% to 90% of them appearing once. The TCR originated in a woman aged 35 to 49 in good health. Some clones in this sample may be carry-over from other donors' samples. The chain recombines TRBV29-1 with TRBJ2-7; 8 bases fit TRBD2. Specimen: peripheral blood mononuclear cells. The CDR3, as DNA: TGCAGCGTTGTTTCCAGCGGGAGAGGGTACGAGCAGTACTTC. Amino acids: CSVVSSGRGYEQYF.